This T cell receptor (beta chain) is from a study of T cell clonotyping in hematopoietic cell transplantation. V was shortened by 3 bases and J by 1 base, with 11 bases between the two germline ends. The CDR3 loop spans 14 amino acids. CDR1 SGDLS and CDR2 YYNGEE come from the germline V gene. Study outcomes and limitations: At the given depth, recipient repertoires were over 97% de novo clonotypes.

Only in-frame clones appear in the TCRdb table, and some are missing; sequencing was by immunoSEQ multiplex PCR. The data contain approximately 42,000 clones, 95% of them seen just once; the ten biggest clones take up 0.85% to 1%. In regard to this clone: Antigen specificity is unknown.

The chain employs TRBV9 and TRBJ2-7, with a tentative D call TRBD1 (7 bases). The receptor's source is a man aged 25-45 years in good health. Some clones in this sample may be carry-over from other donors' samples. Material: peripheral blood mononuclear cells. The CDR3 bases are TGTGCCAGCAGCGCGGGGGACAGTTCCTACGAGCAGTACTTC. Translated, it gives CASSAGDSSYEQYF.